This entry concerns a single T cell receptor (beta chain). Libraries were prepared by immunoSEQ multiplex PCR; TCRdb keeps only in-frame clonotypes and omits some of them. The sample records about 190,000 clones, about four fifths being singletons. The J segment lost 9 bases and the V segment lost 1 base, leaving 11 bases of the junction unmatched. Germline assignment: CDR1 SGHKS and CDR2 YYEKEE (reference sequence). The CDR3 runs 16 residues. The data are from a study of blood T cell repertoires in COVID-19. On the study more broadly: Acute-phase and convalescent COVID-19 samples originated in the United States, Italy and Spain. T cells, B-cell-depleted T cells, or PBMCs supplied cDNA or gDNA.

The clonotype originates from a man between 60 and 70 years old with acute or convalescent COVID-19. Sequenced: peripheral blood. The chain links TRBV5-5 to TRBJ2-1; 9 bases fit TRBD2. The CDR3 spells CASSLKAGGPWAEQFF. In nucleotides, the CDR3 is TGTGCCAGCAGCTTGAAGGCGGGAGGGCCATGGGCTGAGCAGTTCTTC.